This record looks at one TCR beta chain sequence and its context. Its recognized antigen is unknown. No much larger clone is present one base from it, and per-base qualities are unavailable. Library creation used the immunoSEQ multiplex PCR assay. The multiplex PCR relied on a mix of 60 forward primers for TCR Vbeta segments and 13 reverse primers for TCR Jbeta segments. The CDR3 region of rearranged TCR beta genes was amplified from genomic DNA with a multiplex PCR assay. The amplified TCR beta libraries were sequenced on the Illumina HiSeq System as 87-base-pair reads. The original methods were these. Across the 700 or so repertoires, a later analysis counted 80 million or so unique TCR beta chains, roughly 11 million of which were shared by at least two donors. To remove PCR and sequencing errors, raw reads were error-corrected and collapsed into unique sequences using a nearest-neighbor algorithm that merged closely related sequences. V, D and J gene segments were assigned by aligning CDR3 sequences to IMGT reference sequences. Each retained sequence needed at least a six-nucleotide match to both a V gene segment and a J gene segment. Rearrangements were called productive when the CDR3 lacked stop codons and stayed in frame with V and J; all others were non-productive. Following IMGT convention, CDR3 was defined as the stretch from the second conserved V-encoded cysteine to the conserved J-encoded phenylalanine. Sequences without an unambiguous match to a single V gene segment were excluded from the earlier analysis of over 500 of the donors. An earlier analysis of a few hundred of the donors called V segments functional above 56.7% productive rearrangements and segregating when the between-donor standard deviation exceeded 5%. A statistical classification framework was built for diagnosing cytomegalovirus status from the catalog of TCR beta chain sequences. V and J gene assignment, in a later analysis, came from comparing TCR nucleotide sequences with IMGT/GENE-DB human TR gene sequences. Using the TCRdist pipeline, a later analysis assigned CDR3 sequences along with most-parsimonious VDJ recombination scenarios. A later analysis defined each TCR beta chain by its CDR3 amino acid sequence plus V-gene family, and excluded reads lacking a unique V-gene family. As a way to deal with suspected cross-contamination and a sequencing artifact, a later analysis dropped roughly 620 nucleotide sequences that were highly shared and had low generation probability. For each public chain, a later analysis derived a clonal expansion index from normalized ranks of inferred template counts within each repertoire. Generation probabilities in a later analysis came from a VDJ recombination model fitted to out-of-frame rearrangements, and those results were checked against IGoR. In a later analysis, TCR-TCR, TCR-HLA and TCR-CMV co-occurrence was scored with hypergeometric tests, and a repertoire-size bias correction was applied to TCR pairs. To estimate false discovery rates, a later analysis permuted the HLA or CMV assignments 20 times. In a later analysis, co-occurring TCRs were grouped with DBSCAN, and TCRdist sequence similarity was added when clustering was performed within HLA-allele-positive subsets. Co-occurrence clustering excluded repertoires with fewer than 30,000 or more than 120,000 public chains, plus five with anomalous nucleotide sharing. TCRdb obtained this table from immuneACCESS and retained in-frame rearrangements with V and J assigned. These tables miss some clones; where compared with another copy, unresolved V genes account for less than half of the shortfall, and the remainder is unexplained. The V and J calls and the clone size are those of that table, but D and trimming were determined from the DNA. This sample has about 130,000 clones in its table, and roughly three quarters of those were observed once. The ten largest clones represent approximately 2% of the sample.

The germline V gene provides CDR1 SNHLY and CDR2 FYNNEI. Here V drops 7 bases and J drops 4 bases, and the junction holds 18 bases not matched to any gene. The CDR3 runs 19 residues from the cysteine to the phenylalanine. Only the CDR3 DNA is retained, 57 bases long and in frame from the first base. The data originate from a study of cytomegalovirus exposure and HLA in healthy donors (dated by TCRdb to 2017 to 2019). Notes on the research overall: In an earlier analysis of roughly 500 of the donors, 276 Gb of sequence data and 100 million or so unique TCR beta sequences from 180 million or so T cells were reported. An early release covering some 640 HLA-typed donors comprised about 300 gigabases of sequencing data and around 86 million unique TCR sequences. Among the roughly 400 genotyped donors, roughly 80% belonged to the genetic ancestry cluster associated with self-reported Caucasian donors. The study aimed to test whether cataloging public T cell receptors could reveal signatures of past pathogen exposure. Using immunosequencing, the study profiled T cell repertoires from some 670 subjects and related those repertoires to cytomegalovirus serostatus. In addition to the first cohort of approximately 650 subjects, a separate validation cohort of 120 different subjects was used. To predict cytomegalovirus infection status, the study combined high-throughput TCR immunosequencing, statistical association of individual TCRs with disease status, and machine learning. A later analysis re-analyzed previously published TCR beta repertoires from several hundred donors and added high-resolution HLA genotyping to study TCR occurrence patterns. In the later analysis, no new phenotypic data were used to find candidate immune exposures; instead, reliance was placed on TCR beta sequences and their occurrence across donors. An earlier analysis of about 600 of the donors used high-throughput TCR beta sequencing to judge whether each TCR beta V gene segment behaved as functional or pseudogenic. Donor age, sex, ethnicity and CMV serostatus were compiled together with the repertoire data. A later genetic analysis took genome-wide SNP genotypes for about 65% of the 666 donors and used that subset as a discovery cohort. Every repertoire in the discovery cohort had been generated on one and the same sequencing platform. HLA typing included class I and class II loci at four-digit resolution. The number of donors typed differed by locus, with about 629-640 for A, B, C, DRB1 and DQB1, around 520 for DQA1, some 570 for DPA1, and 450 to 480 for DPB1. Because of strong linkage in the cohort, roughly five DR-DQ haplotypes were treated as single units for association and clustering. Among about 400 genotyped donors of the cohort, an average of approximately 200,000 unique TCR beta nucleotide sequences was sequenced per donor, of which approximately 19% were non-productive.

General conclusions and limits of the study: In an earlier analysis of about 540 of the donors, most TCR beta V segments were observed in productive rearrangements about 90% or about 30% of the time, broadly matching IMGT annotations. Roughly uniform sequencing depth across donors was assumed in presence/absence analyses, although this assumption may not hold. Cytomegalovirus status was reported to be diagnosed by the classifier with high specificity and sensitivity in both the original and validation cohorts. The sequencing pipeline was judged likely to have produced a cluster of highly shared sequence variants as a technical artifact. CMV serostatus was the only immune exposure information available for the cohort. Specific HLA alleles were associated with over 15,000 TCR beta sequences at a false discovery rate of 0.05 in a later analysis. Most TCR sequences were seen in very few donors, while some public TCRs were found in many individuals. A further reported finding was that TCR beta sequences accurately predicted the HLA-A and HLA-B alleles for most subjects in the first cohort. A later genetic analysis associated a missense DCLRE1C variant with V-gene and J-gene trimming of TCR beta chains, and an independent cohort replicated the association. In a later analysis, several top co-occurrence clusters were reported to appear linked to parvovirus B19, influenza, CMV and Epstein-Barr virus. Because counts were too low, some 17 rarely observed V segments, including chromosome 9 orphons, were excluded from the earlier analysis of 587 of the donors. In a later analysis, the rate of TCR association differed among HLA loci, with DRB1 alleles having the most associated TCRs and HLA-C alleles having the fewest. Most CMV-associated TCR beta chains appeared to be HLA-restricted in a later analysis, and the HLA associations seemed to be driven largely by CMV exposure. In a later analysis, HLA-associated TCR beta chains were found to be more clonally expanded and to have lower generation probabilities than equally common non-associated chains. In vitro tests confirmed that a few of the cytomegalovirus-associated TCR beta chains recognize cytomegalovirus antigens. Only TCR beta chains were sequenced in this cohort, and the absence of alpha or paired-chain data limited detectable features. Linkage disequilibrium might explain the correlated functional status among segregating V segments, but an unknown experimental factor could not be excluded. The study listed over 150 TCR beta chains as associated with cytomegalovirus. It was suggested by the authors that the approach could potentially be generalized to other disease states and immunological phenotypes. HLA typing was unavailable for some donors at each locus, so association tests used only the typed subset. Because the 87-base-pair reads could not distinguish some IMGT-functional V segments, including TRBV6-2 and TRBV6-3, those segments were excluded. When HLA alleles, especially DR and DQ, strongly co-occurred, TCR associations were difficult to assign to individual alleles. Compared with the roughly 670-donor mean, donors in an Asian-associated ancestry cluster had fewer N-insertions in productive TCRs, according to a later genetic analysis.

The cohort was made up of 650 to 700 healthy bone marrow donors. At the time of sampling, every cohort member was nominally healthy, though immune exposures that went unrecorded were likely present. The donor was CMV seronegative and was included in the group of under 450 seronegative cohort members. A peripheral blood sample was provided by each donor, and peripheral blood mononuclear cells were used for TCR beta sequencing. Genomic DNA was extracted from the blood cell samples with the Qiagen DNeasy Blood Extraction Kit. The sample taken for sequencing was PBMCs. The rearranged segments are TRBV2 and TRBJ2-5; the junction holds 13 bases that match TRBD2. This TCR was sampled from a man aged 25-40 years in good health and CMV-seronegative. The CDR3 reads as follows: CASTDNQGLAGSGGETQYF. The nucleotide sequence is TGTGCCAGCACCGACAACCAGGGACTAGCGGGATCCGGGGGAGAGACCCAGTACTTC.